This T cell receptor (beta chain) stems from a study of OX40 agonist ivuxolimab in advanced cancers. Notes on this clone: Antigen specificity is unknown.

Findings of the study overall: Nonresponders, in some cases, also had low normalized T-cell clonal expansion. Compared with CD4+, CD8+ T cells on average had more expanded clones.

V was clipped by 4 bases and J by 1 base, with 10 bases between them. Per germline, CDR1 SGDLS and CDR2 YYNGEE. This CDR3 spans 14 amino acids. This table comes from immunoSEQ multiplex PCR, and its TCRdb copy is limited to in-frame clones, with some not included. The profile covers tens of thousands of clones, with 75% to 90% appearing a single time and around 0.6% taken by the ten largest. Specimen: CD4+ or CD8+ T cells sorted from blood, collected in a trial of the OX40 agonist ivuxolimab. The chain links TRBV9 to TRBJ2-3; D tentatively fits TRBD1 or TRBD2 (5 bases each). The TCR originated in an adult with an advanced solid tumor such as melanoma, head and neck, liver or kidney cancer. The CDR3 coding sequence is TGTGCCAGCAGCCCCTCGGGGCGCACAGATACGCAGTATTTT. This encodes CASSPSGRTDTQYF. The variable domain in full, with the rest retrieved from reference TRBV9 and TRBJ2-3, is DSGVTQTPKHLITATGQRVTLRCSPRSGDLSVYWYQQSLDQGLQFLIQYYNGEERAKGNILERFSAQQFPDLHSELNLSSLELGDSALYFCASSPSGRTDTQYFGPGTRLTVL.